The 8 T cell receptor beta chains below were found in one sample sequenced in a study of CD8 T cells in ankylosing spondylitis. Points from the study as a whole: Within ankylosing spondylitis blood, a TCR beta motif made up of eight or nine highly homologous variants appeared to be characteristic.

These receptors are not linked to any known antigen. MiXCR, applied by TCRdb to the 5' RACE reads, yields one record per CDR3 protein. The sample contains about 540,000 distinct CDR3 sequences, roughly an eighth of which appear only once. Source material: blood, either unsorted or a sorted T cell fraction (not recorded which). These receptors were obtained from a male donor with ankylosing spondylitis.

This clonotype showed up just a few times. The J gene is TRBJ1-1, the V gene TRBV19; D not certain. The germline gives CDR1 LNHDA, CDR2 SQIVND (reference sequence). Trimming removed 2 bases at V and 4 bases at J, with 11 bases between. The CDR3 has 14 residues. The CDR3 nucleotides are TGTGCCAGTAGTATAATCTCCGAGACCACTGAAGCTTTCTTT. This sequence encodes CASSIISETTEAFF.

This clonotype was picked up a small number of times. The chain links TRBV7-9 to TRBJ2-7; tentative D call: TRBD2 (5 bases). The CDR3 sequence is 11 residues long. Germline V gene lookup returns CDR1 SEHNR and CDR2 FQNEAQ (reference sequence). The germline V and J ends were trimmed by 7 bases and 7 bases, with 11 bases remaining between them. Here the CDR3 DNA reads TGTGCCAGCACCACAACGGGGGAGCAGTACTTC. This translates into CASTTTGEQYF.

This sequence joins TRBV4-2 and TRBJ2-7; 14 positions match TRBD2. The CDR3 has 19 amino acids. The germline V gene has CDR1 LGHNA and CDR2 YNFKEQ. Losses at the gene ends were 3 bases for V and 0 bases for J; bases not matched to a gene: 10. CDR3 sequence reads: CASSQGLTSGRALSYEQYF. CDR3 in DNA: TGTGCCAGCAGCCAGGGACTGACTAGCGGGAGGGCCCTCTCCTACGAGCAGTACTTC.

There are a few counts of this clonotype. This chain joins TRBV13 and TRBJ2-1; no reliable D call. The length of the CDR3 is 14 residues. Germline values: CDR1 PRHDT, CDR2 FYEKMQ (reference sequence). Trimming took 5 bases from V and 4 from J, leaving 12 bases between them. The CDR3 reads CASSLTLLYNEQFF. The CDR3, as DNA: TGTGCCAGCAGCCTTACCCTCCTTTACAATGAGCAGTTCTTC.

This clonotype was observed a handful of times. The chain couples TRBV6-1 to TRBJ2-3; no definite D call. Between the trimmed V and J ends, which lost 5 bases and 2 bases, there was a span of 17 bases. Germline V gene sequence: CDR1 MNHNS, CDR2 SASEGT. This CDR3 has 16 residues. The CDR3 is CASSPLKAANTDTQYF. For the CDR3, the DNA is TGTGCCAGCAGTCCCCTTAAGGCTGCGAACACAGATACGCAGTATTTT.

This chain joins TRBV5-1 and TRBJ2-2; D unresolved. In germline, CDR1 is SGHRS, CDR2 YFSETQ. The CDR3 runs to 14 residues. V was pared by 0 bases and J by 8 bases, with 11 bases between. The CDR3 nucleotides read TGCGCCAGCAGCTTGGAAGCCCCAGTGGGGGAGCTGTTTTTT. Protein: CASSLEAPVGELFF.

This clonotype was detected many times. V usage is TRBV29-1 and J usage is TRBJ2-2; D remains ambiguous. V lost 3 bases, J lost 1 base, and 9 bases lay in between. The V gene's germline CDR1 is SQVTM and CDR2 ANQGSEA. The CDR3 runs 14 residues. CDR3 nucleotides: TGCAGCGTTGAGGTCGAAAGGAACACCGGGGAGCTGTTTTTT. This encodes CSVEVERNTGELFF.

This clonotype was counted ten times or more. This sequence joins TRBV5-1 and TRBJ1-1; D perhaps matches TRBD1 (6 bases). This CDR3 region has 14 residues. Germline-derived CDR1 and CDR2 are SGHRS and YFSETQ. V was clipped by 3 bases and J by 4 bases, with 13 bases between them. The CDR3, as DNA: TGCGCCAGCAGCTCCACAGGGTCGGGCACTGAAGCTTTCTTT. This sequence encodes CASSSTGSGTEAFF.